Given below is one T cell receptor (beta chain) in context. This sample is drawn from a study of blood T cell repertoires in COVID-19. Study in general: Acute-phase and convalescent COVID-19 samples originated in the United States, Italy and Spain. T cells, B-cell-depleted T cells, or PBMCs supplied cDNA or gDNA.

Original data processing: Researchers report that nucleated cell counts were estimated from reference gene primer amplification. Sequencing used immunoSEQ multiplex PCR; TCRdb keeps in-frame clones, though not all of them. That table supplies the V and J calls and clone size; D and trimming were determined from the DNA. The sample shows some 100,000 clones, 70% to 90% of them seen only once. J was trimmed by 4 bases and V by 4 bases; bases with no gene match: 10. This CDR3 spans 16 amino acids. CDR1 and CDR2 from the germline V gene are SGHRS and YFSETQ. What was sequenced was peripheral blood. This clonotype originated in a woman in her 70s with acute or convalescent COVID-19. V usage is TRBV5-1 and J usage is TRBJ2-2, with 7 bases lining up with TRBD1. CDR3 DNA sequence: TGCGCCAGCAGCCCGGAGACAGGGTTCGGCACCGGGGAGCTGTTTTTT. This translates into CASSPETGFGTGELFF.